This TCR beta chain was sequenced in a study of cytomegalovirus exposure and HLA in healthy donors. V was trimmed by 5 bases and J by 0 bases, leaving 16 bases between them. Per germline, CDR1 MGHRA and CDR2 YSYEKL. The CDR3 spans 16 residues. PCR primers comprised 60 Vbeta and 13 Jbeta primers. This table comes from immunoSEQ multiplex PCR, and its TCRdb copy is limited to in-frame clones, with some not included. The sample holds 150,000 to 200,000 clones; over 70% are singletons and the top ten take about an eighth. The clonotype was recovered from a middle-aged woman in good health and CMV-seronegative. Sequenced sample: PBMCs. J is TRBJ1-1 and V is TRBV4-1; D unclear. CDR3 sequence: CASSYNAAGLNTEAFF. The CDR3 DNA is TGCGCCAGCAGCTACAACGCGGCGGGCCTGAACACTGAAGCTTTCTTT.